Listed here are 21 T cell receptor beta chains from one sample, sequenced in a study of blood T cell repertoires in COVID-19. Measured with immunoSEQ multiplex PCR; TCRdb has only the in-frame clones, and not every one. Found here are around 160,000 clones, around 81% of them singletons; the top ten hold 2.5% to 3%. The sequencing sample was made of peripheral blood. All receptors derive from a woman in her 40s with active or convalescent COVID-19.

The chain carries TRBV4-3 and TRBJ2-4; TRBD2 matches at 13 bases. CDR1 and CDR2 (germline): LGHNA, YSLEER. The V gene end was trimmed by 4 bases and the J gene end by 0 bases; junction bases not matched to a gene: 12. This CDR3 contains 20 residues. CDR3 nucleotide sequence: TGCGCCAGCAGCCCAGGGATACTAGCGGGAGGGCCCCAAGCCAAAAACATTCAGTACTTC. It translates to CASSPGILAGGPQAKNIQYF.

This chain joins TRBV28 and TRBJ1-1; no firm D call. The CDR3 has 12 residues. Germline-derived CDR1 and CDR2 are MDHEN and SYDVKM. Trimming left V 2 bases short and J 8 bases short, with 9 bases between. The CDR3 nucleotides read TGTGCCAGCAGTTTAAAAGTGCGAGAAGCTTTCTTT. It codes for CASSLKVREAFF.

The V and J genes are TRBV5-1 and TRBJ1-2; the D is unclear. V lost 2 bases to trimming and J lost 6 bases, with 20 bases between them. Per the germline V gene, CDR1 is SGHRS and CDR2 is YFSETQ. This CDR3 spans 16 amino acids. CDR3 amino acids: CASSFTATDVYDGYTF. The CDR3 DNA sequence: TGCGCCAGCAGCTTTACCGCTACAGATGTTTATGATGGCTACACCTTC.

The chain joins TRBV18 to TRBJ1-4, with TRBD1 matching over 9 bases. This CDR3 is built from 19 residues. V gave up 6 bases and J gave up 0 bases; unmatched junction bases: 14. The germline V gene encodes CDR1 KGHSH and CDR2 LQKENI. The DNA of the CDR3 is TGTGCCAGCTCGACCCCCGGGACAGGGTCATATACAACTAATGAAAAACTGTTTTTT. This sequence encodes CASSTPGTGSYTTNEKLFF.

This chain joins TRBV2 and TRBJ2-3, with TRBD2 as a possible D gene (6 bases). CDR1 and CDR2 from the germline V gene are SNHLY and FYNNEI. With 4 bases removed from V and 1 base from J, the gap between germline ends came to 12 bases. The CDR3 is 15 residues long. The CDR3 protein is CASSGVSGGTDTQYF. The DNA of the CDR3 is TGTGCCAGCAGTGGGGTTAGCGGTGGCACAGATACGCAGTATTTT.

V usage is TRBV2 and J usage is TRBJ2-1, with no clear D. The germline CDR1 and CDR2 sequences are SNHLY and FYNNEI. Trimming left V 3 bases short and J 4 bases short, with 25 bases between. The length of the CDR3 is 19 residues. CDR3 bases: TGTGCCAGCAGTGACGGTTATAATTTCCTTAACTGGGCATACAATGAGCAGTTCTTC. Protein sequence: CASSDGYNFLNWAYNEQFF.

Here the CDR3 reads CASGGQGVMNTEAFF. CDR3 sequence (DNA): TGTGCCAGCGGGGGACAGGGGGTTATGAACACTGAAGCTTTCTTT. V is TRBV2 and J is TRBJ1-1; 11 nucleotides agree with TRBD1. Per germline, CDR1 SNHLY and CDR2 FYNNEI. The CDR3 extends over 15 amino acids. V trimming: 8 bases; J trimming: 0 bases; junction bases outside the gene matches: 5.

The genes are TRBV28 and TRBJ1-6; TRBD1 matches 7 bases. The CDR3 runs to 14 residues. The V and J ends lost 6 bases and 13 bases, in that order; junction bases with no gene match: 12. The germline V gene encodes CDR1 MDHEN and CDR2 SYDVKM. This CDR3 reads CASSSPGQISPLHF. CDR3 in DNA: TGTGCCAGCAGCTCTCCGGGACAGATATCCCCCCTCCACTTT. The complete variable domain, with remaining parts taken from reference TRBV28 and TRBJ1-6, reads DVKVTQSSRYLVKRTGEKVFLECVQDMDHENMFWYRQDPGLGLRLIYFSYDVKMKEKGDIPEGYSVSREKKERFSLILESASTNQTSMYLCASSSPGQISPLHFGNGTRLTVT.

The chain combines TRBV19 with TRBJ2-7; TRBD1 agrees at 9 bases. The CDR3 runs 15 residues. CDR1 and CDR2 from the germline V gene are LNHDA and SQIVND (reference sequence). Trimming at V came to 7 bases and at J to 4 bases, leaving 11 bases not matched to a gene. Here the CDR3 DNA reads TGTGCCAGTACCTTGGGAGGGACAGGGAATTACGAGCAGTACTTC. This sequence encodes CASTLGGTGNYEQYF. Based on the CDR3 plus reference TRBV19 and TRBJ2-7, the full variable domain is DGGITQSPKYLFRKEGQNVTLSCEQNLNHDAMYWYRQDPGQGLRLIYYSQIVNDFQKGDIAEGYSVSREKKESFPLTVTSAQKNPTAFYLCASTLGGTGNYEQYFGPGTRLTVT.

CDR3 in amino acids: CASTWTSGGDSVIEQYF. CDR3 bases: TGTGCCAGCACCTGGACTAGCGGGGGCGATAGTGTTATCGAGCAGTACTTC. The chain uses TRBV2 and TRBJ2-7; TRBD2 matches at 13 bases. This CDR3 spans 17 amino acids. V gave up 7 bases and J gave up 6 bases; unmatched junction bases: 15. Germline CDR1 and CDR2: SNHLY and FYNNEI.

The chain has TRBV3-1 (or the pseudogene TRBV3-2) and TRBJ2-7; D is perhaps TRBD2 (6 bases). The CDR3 runs 13 residues. Per the germline V gene, CDR1 is LGHDT and CDR2 is YNNKEL (reference sequence). V dropped 3 bases and J dropped 2 bases, with 8 bases sitting between them. Written as DNA, the CDR3 is TGTGCCAGCAGCCATCGGGGGACCTACGAGCAGTACTTC. This sequence encodes CASSHRGTYEQYF.

The chain couples TRBV5-5 to TRBJ2-3, with 10 bases aligning to TRBD2. V was pared by 1 base and J by 6 bases, with 5 bases of the junction left unmatched. CDR1 is SGHKS and CDR2 is YYEKEE in the germline V gene (reference sequence). CDR3 length: 15 residues. CDR3 nucleotide sequence: TGTGCCAGCAGCTTGAGCGGGAGGGCCGGGGATACGCAGTATTTT. Protein: CASSLSGRAGDTQYF.

This clone was detected only a few times. This chain connects TRBV3-1 (or the pseudogene TRBV3-2) to TRBJ2-2; 8 positions agree with TRBD1. This CDR3 is 18 amino acids long. V lost 2 bases, J lost 4 bases, and 12 bases stayed unmatched. Germline V gene data show CDR1 as LGHDT and CDR2 as YNNKEL (reference sequence). The CDR3 loop is CASSQSPGTGYTTGELFF. The CDR3 DNA reads as TGTGCCAGCAGCCAATCTCCCGGGACAGGATATACCACCGGGGAGCTGTTTTTT.

The rearrangement links TRBV7-2 to TRBJ1-2, with D possibly TRBD1 on 5 matching bases. From germline, CDR1 is SGHTA and CDR2 FQGNSA. The V gene lost 5 bases and the J gene lost 5 bases, with 9 bases spanning the gap. The CDR3 is 12 residues long. Here the CDR3 DNA reads TGTGCCAGCAGCGTTCAGGGTTATGGCTACACCTTC. It codes for CASSVQGYGYTF.

The V gene is TRBV7-9, the J gene TRBJ2-3; TRBD2 might be the D (5 bases). V was shortened by 5 bases and J by 2 bases, with 8 bases between the two germline ends. The CDR3 covers 13 residues. Germline CDR1 is SEHNR and CDR2 is FQNEAQ (reference sequence). The CDR3 reads CASSGGPTDTQYF. As DNA, the CDR3 is TGTGCCAGCAGCGGAGGACCCACAGATACGCAGTATTTT.

The CDR3 DNA reads TGTGCCAGCAGTTACTCAGGAGAATCCCTTAGGGGCTACACCTTC. It specifies CASSYSGESLRGYTF. The chain employs TRBV6-5 and TRBJ1-2; D is undetermined. The CDR3 length is 15 residues. V was cut by 0 bases and J by 8 bases, with 16 bases left in between. The germline V gene encodes CDR1 MNHEY and CDR2 SVGAGI.

A remark on this clone: This CDR3 is also generated by other DNA sequences in the sample. The chain links TRBV5-1 to TRBJ2-7; D is possibly TRBD1 (6 bases). This CDR3 has 13 residues. V was trimmed by 4 bases and J by 2 bases, leaving 10 bases between them. Looked up from germline, CDR1 is SGHRS and CDR2 is YFSETQ. The CDR3 protein is CASSTGQPYEQYF. CDR3 sequence (DNA): TGCGCCAGCAGCACCGGACAGCCCTACGAGCAGTACTTC.

The chain recombines TRBV5-1 with TRBJ2-5, with 9 bases fitting TRBD2. Germline V gene lookup returns CDR1 SGHRS and CDR2 YFSETQ. V shed 2 bases and J 2 bases; nucleotides not matched to a gene: 7. The CDR3 is made up of 16 amino acids. This CDR3 is CASSFLSGRYQETQYF. CDR3 nucleotides: TGCGCCAGCAGCTTTTTAAGCGGGAGGTATCAAGAGACCCAGTACTTC. The full variable domain, with the rest looked up from reference TRBV5-1 and TRBJ2-5, is KAGVTQTPRYLIKTRGQQVTLSCSPISGHRSVSWYQQTPGQGLQFLFEYFSETQRNKGNFPGRFSGRQFSNSRSEMNVSTLELGDSALYLCASSFLSGRYQETQYFGPGTRLLVL.

V and J are TRBV5-6 and TRBJ2-5, with 11 bases identical to TRBD2. With 3 bases clipped from V and 5 bases from J, the junction kept 9 bases outside the gene matches. From germline, CDR1 is SGHDT and CDR2 YYEEEE. This CDR3 has 16 residues. The CDR3 sequence: CASSSVAGGLKETQYF. Here the CDR3 DNA reads TGTGCCAGCAGCTCCGTAGCGGGGGGGCTAAAGGAGACCCAGTACTTC. The full variable domain, with the rest looked up from reference TRBV5-6 and TRBJ2-5, is DAGVTQSPTHLIKTRGQQVTLRCSPKSGHDTVSWYQQALGQGPQFIFQYYEEEERQRGNFPDRFSGHQFPNYSSELNVNALLLGDSALYLCASSSVAGGLKETQYFGPGTRLLVL.

Here the CDR3 reads CASSPGQPDTQYF. The CDR3 coding sequence is TGTGCCAGCAGCCCCGGACAGCCGGATACGCAGTATTTT. This rearrangement joins TRBV7-2 to TRBJ2-3; tentative D call: TRBD1 (6 bases). CDR3 length: 13 amino acids. Germline V lookup: CDR1 SGHTA, CDR2 FQGNSA. The V and J ends lost 5 bases and 6 bases respectively, with 12 bases between them.

This clone was counted only a few times. This sequence joins TRBV27 and TRBJ1-3, with 10 bases aligning to TRBD1. J lost 0 bases, V lost 6 bases, and 8 bases had no gene match. Per the germline V gene, CDR1 is MNHEY and CDR2 is SMNVEV (reference sequence). The CDR3 is 17 residues long. The CDR3: CASRLTGGASSGNTIYF. CDR3 coding DNA: TGTGCCAGCAGACTGACAGGGGGCGCATCCTCTGGAAACACCATATATTTT.